The 3 T cell receptor beta chains below were found in one sample sequenced in a study of cytomegalovirus exposure and HLA in healthy donors. The primer mix had 60 Vbeta and 13 Jbeta primers. Sequencing was performed with immunoSEQ multiplex PCR; in TCRdb, only in-frame clones are kept and a portion is missing. The sample lists roughly 87,000 clones; around 79% were seen once. The sample consisted of PBMCs. These receptors all come from a woman aged 40 to 55 in good health and CMV-seropositive.

The chain uses TRBV7-9 and TRBJ1-1; 8 bases are a match to TRBD1. The CDR3 spans 14 residues. The trim removed 7 bases at V and 4 bases at J, leaving 8 bases unmatched. The germline V gene has CDR1 SEHNR and CDR2 FQNEAQ (reference sequence). The CDR3 DNA reads TGTGCCAGCATCTCGTCAGGGGGCGGCACTGAAGCTTTCTTT. Translating gives CASISSGGGTEAFF.

The rearrangement uses TRBV18 and TRBJ1-2; the match to TRBD1 covers 10 bases. CDR3 length: 15 amino acids. The germline gives CDR1 KGHSH, CDR2 LQKENI. The V gene end was trimmed by 3 bases and the J gene end by 13 bases; junction bases not matched to a gene: 14. CDR3 sequence (DNA): TGTGCCAGCTCACCCTTATCCGGGACAGGGGTTCAGGGCACCTTC. Its protein product is CASSPLSGTGVQGTF.

The genes are TRBV13 and TRBJ2-1; TRBD2 matches 14 bases. CDR1 and CDR2 (germline): PRHDT, FYEKMQ (reference sequence). The CDR3 sequence is 16 residues long. The V and J ends lost 4 bases and 9 bases, in that order; junction bases with no gene match: 8. The CDR3 spells CASSWSTSGRGTEQFF. The CDR3, as DNA: TGTGCCAGCAGCTGGTCGACTAGCGGGAGGGGGACTGAGCAGTTCTTC.